These T cell receptor beta chains were read from a single sample in a study of PD-1 blockade in mismatch repair-deficient tumors. The assay was immunoSEQ multiplex PCR, and TCRdb's table has in-frame clones only and misses some. The top ten hold roughly 6% of the sample, which has about 68,000 clones, about 78% seen once. The specimen comprised peripheral blood, sampled 2 weeks after starting pembrolizumab. All receptors derive from an adult with mismatch repair-deficient cancer. Both conserved end residues are part of each CDR3. The D gene is left open where the match is weak. Size values are once, few and many counts, or a class for expanded clones, and some rows have none.

size: .; V: TRBV7-3; J: TRBJ2-1; D: TRBD1; CDR3: CASSQGPGQGFDEQFF; DNA: TGTGCCAGCAGCCAAGGGCCGGGACAGGGTTTCGATGAGCAGTTCTTC
size: .; V: TRBV15; J: TRBJ2-1; D: TRBD2; CDR3: CATSRGTSGNEQFF; DNA: TGTGCCACCAGCAGGGGGACTAGTGGCAATGAGCAGTTCTTC
size: .; V: TRBV4-3; J: TRBJ2-3; D: .; CDR3: CASSQDHTTTDTQYF; DNA: TGCGCCAGCAGCCAAGATCATACTACAACAGATACGCAGTATTTT
size: .; V: TRBV2; J: TRBJ2-5; D: TRBD2; CDR3: CASSEPGLAEETQYF; DNA: TGTGCCAGCAGTGAACCGGGACTAGCGGAAGAGACCCAGTACTTC
size: .; V: TRBV5-8; J: TRBJ2-7; D: .; CDR3: CASSLAPGEVHEQYF; DNA: TGTGCCAGCAGCTTGGCGCCAGGGGAGGTCCACGAGCAGTACTTC
size: .; V: TRBV10-3; J: TRBJ1-2; D: .; CDR3: CATQGGNYGYTF; DNA: TGTGCCACGCAGGGTGGGAACTATGGCTACACCTTC
size: .; V: TRBV29-1; J: TRBJ2-7; D: .; CDR3: CSVARGPYEQYF; DNA: TGCAGCGTGGCCAGGGGACCCTACGAGCAGTACTTC
size: many; V: TRBV7-9; J: TRBJ2-1; D: .; CDR3: CASTPLRGYNEQFF; DNA: TGTGCCAGCACCCCCCTCAGGGGCTACAATGAGCAGTTCTTC
size: .; V: TRBV5-5; J: TRBJ2-7; D: TRBD1; CDR3: CASSLGQGISTYEQYF; DNA: TGTGCCAGCAGCTTGGGACAGGGGATAAGTACCTACGAGCAGTACTTC
size: .; V: TRBV27; J: TRBJ2-7; D: .; CDR3: CASSSAGAGDRYEQYF; DNA: TGTGCCAGCAGTTCTGCCGGAGCAGGGGATAGGTACGAGCAGTACTTC
size: .; V: TRBV4-3; J: TRBJ2-5; D: .; CDR3: CASSVGRGETQYF; DNA: TGCGCCAGCTCGGTTGGAAGGGGCGAGACCCAGTACTTC
size: .; V: TRBV7-8; J: TRBJ2-1; D: .; CDR3: CASSGGGWREEFF; DNA: TGTGCCAGCAGCGGAGGAGGATGGAGGGAAGAGTTCTTC
size: once; V: TRBV11-2; J: TRBJ1-2; D: .; CDR3: CASSLALGQDGYTF; DNA: TGTGCCAGCAGCTTAGCTCTGGGTCAGGATGGCTACACCTTC
size: .; V: TRBV10-3; J: TRBJ2-6; D: .; CDR3: CAISGEGNSGANVLTF; DNA: TGTGCCATCAGTGGCGAGGGTAACTCTGGGGCCAACGTCCTGACTTTC
size: .; V: TRBV11-2; J: TRBJ1-1; D: .; CDR3: CASSLERPNTEAFF; DNA: TGTGCCAGCAGCTTAGAGAGGCCAAACACTGAAGCTTTCTTT
size: .; V: TRBV5-1; J: TRBJ1-2; D: .; CDR3: CASSLGGGVLGYTF; DNA: TGCGCCAGCAGCTTGGGAGGAGGGGTATTGGGCTACACCTTC
size: .; V: TRBV11-3; J: TRBJ2-5; D: TRBD2; CDR3: CASEAGGGETQYF; DNA: TGTGCCAGCGAAGCGGGAGGAGGAGAGACCCAGTACTTC
size: .; V: TRBV5-1; J: TRBJ1-5; D: .; CDR3: CASSPRGEDQPQHF; DNA: TGCGCCAGCAGCCCAAGGGGGGAGGATCAGCCCCAGCATTTT
size: .; V: TRBV5-1; J: TRBJ2-5; D: TRBD2; CDR3: CASSHGGGFQETQYF; DNA: TGCGCCAGCAGCCATGGGGGAGGGTTCCAAGAGACCCAGTACTTC
size: few; V: TRBV9; J: TRBJ2-3; D: .; CDR3: CASSPGVGRLKDTQYF; DNA: TGTGCCAGCAGCCCAGGGGTCGGCAGATTAAAAGATACGCAGTATTTT
size: once; V: TRBV15; J: TRBJ2-7; D: TRBD2; CDR3: CATSRNRREGLYEQYF; DNA: TGTGCCACCAGCAGAAATCGAAGGGAGGGCCTTTACGAGCAGTACTTC
size: .; V: TRBV4-1; J: TRBJ2-3; D: TRBD2; CDR3: CASTLIPAGGGADTQYF; DNA: TGCGCCAGCACCCTTATCCCAGCGGGAGGGGGGGCAGATACGCAGTATTTT
size: .; V: TRBV18; J: TRBJ1-4; D: .; CDR3: CASSGLLSSGNEKLFF; DNA: TGTGCCAGCTCGGGATTGCTTTCGAGTGGTAATGAAAAACTGTTTTTT
size: .; V: TRBV5-6; J: TRBJ2-1; D: .; CDR3: CASSHPGSYNEQFF; DNA: TGTGCCAGCAGCCATCCAGGGTCCTACAATGAGCAGTTCTTC
size: .; V: TRBV4-3; J: TRBJ2-1; D: TRBD2; CDR3: CASSQVSSGSYEQFF; DNA: TGCGCCAGCAGCCAAGTGTCTAGCGGGAGCTATGAGCAGTTCTTC
size: .; V: TRBV9; J: TRBJ2-7; D: .; CDR3: CASSVDHSSYEQYF; DNA: TGTGCCAGCAGCGTAGATCACAGCTCCTACGAGCAGTACTTC
size: .; V: TRBV10-3; J: TRBJ1-4; D: .; CDR3: CAIADPGLPNEKLFF; DNA: TGTGCCATCGCCGACCCGGGGTTACCAAATGAAAAACTGTTTTTT
size: .; V: TRBV27; J: TRBJ2-3; D: .; CDR3: CASSSFGAGIDTQYF; DNA: TGTGCCAGCAGTTCCTTTGGGGCAGGGATAGATACGCAGTATTTT
size: .; V: TRBV19; J: TRBJ2-5; D: .; CDR3: CASSPRTVKETQYF; DNA: TGTGCCAGTAGTCCCAGGACGGTGAAAGAGACCCAGTACTTC
size: .; V: TRBV6-1; J: TRBJ1-5; D: .; CDR3: CASSREVDQPQHF; DNA: TGTGCCAGCTCTAGGGAGGTGGATCAGCCCCAGCATTTT
size: .; V: TRBV21-1; J: TRBJ2-3; D: .; CDR3: CASSKETSGSDTDTQYF; DNA: TGTGCCAGCAGCAAAGAGACTAGCGGGAGTGATACAGATACGCAGTATTTT
size: .; V: TRBV18; J: TRBJ2-5; D: .; CDR3: CASSPKLQAQETQYF; DNA: TGTGCCAGCTCACCGAAATTACAGGCACAAGAGACCCAGTACTTC
size: .; V: TRBV23-1; J: TRBJ2-6; D: .; CDR3: CASSRPGQSGANVLTF; DNA: TGCGCCAGCAGTCGCCCCGGACAGTCTGGGGCCAACGTCCTGACTTTC
size: .; V: TRBV6-5; J: TRBJ1-5; D: .; CDR3: CASRSDSNSNQPQHF; DNA: TGTGCCAGCAGATCGGACAGTAATAGCAATCAGCCCCAGCATTTT
size: .; V: TRBV6-1; J: TRBJ1-4; D: TRBD1; CDR3: CASSEAIGTGEKLFF; DNA: TGTGCCAGCAGTGAAGCCATCGGGACAGGAGAAAAACTGTTTTTT
size: .; V: TRBV7-3; J: TRBJ1-1; D: .; CDR3: CASSLDGRGTEAFF; DNA: TGTGCCAGCAGCTTAGACGGCCGGGGCACTGAAGCTTTCTTT
size: .; V: TRBV7-9; J: TRBJ1-5; D: TRBD1; CDR3: CASSLGQGGRGNQPQHF; DNA: TGTGCCAGCAGCTTAGGGCAGGGGGGGCGCGGCAATCAGCCCCAGCATTTT
size: once; V: TRBV19; J: TRBJ2-7; D: TRBD1; CDR3: CASSIGTGMYEQYF; DNA: TGTGCCAGTAGTATCGGGACAGGGATGTACGAGCAGTACTTC
size: .; V: TRBV19; J: TRBJ2-2; D: .; CDR3: CASSILPGLHTGELFF; DNA: TGTGCCAGTAGTATACTTCCAGGGCTCCACACCGGGGAGCTGTTTTTT
size: .; V: TRBV5-1; J: TRBJ1-1; D: .; CDR3: CASNPLPGGNTEAFF; DNA: TGCGCCAGCAACCCCCTCCCGGGGGGGAACACTGAAGCTTTCTTT
size: few; V: TRBV5-4; J: TRBJ2-5; D: TRBD2; CDR3: CASNPGGVAGDGETQYF; DNA: TGTGCCAGCAACCCTGGGGGAGTAGCGGGAGACGGGGAGACCCAGTACTTC
size: .; V: TRBV5-5; J: TRBJ2-7; D: TRBD2; CDR3: CASSLAPGGSYEQYF; DNA: TGTGCCAGCAGCTTGGCCCCGGGAGGCTCTTACGAGCAGTACTTC
size: few; V: TRBV11-3; J: TRBJ2-2; D: .; CDR3: CASSFDGYTGELFF; DNA: TGTGCCAGCAGCTTCGACGGGTACACCGGGGAGCTGTTTTTT
size: once; V: TRBV18; J: TRBJ2-7; D: .; CDR3: CASSPSREGAKNEQYF; DNA: TGTGCCAGCTCACCCTCCCGGGAAGGGGCAAAAAACGAGCAGTACTTC
size: .; V: TRBV6-5; J: TRBJ2-7; D: .; CDR3: CASRDSALYEQYF; DNA: TGTGCCAGCAGGGATTCGGCGTTATACGAGCAGTACTTC